The 28 T cell receptor beta chains below were found in one sample sequenced in a study of cytomegalovirus exposure and HLA in healthy donors. Use of 60 Vbeta and 13 Jbeta primers characterized the PCR. The data were produced by immunoSEQ multiplex PCR, yet TCRdb's version contains in-frame clones alone and is incomplete. The profile shows some 120,000 clones, about 80% of them singletons. Source material: PBMCs. These receptors were obtained from a man aged 18 to 29 in good health and CMV-seronegative.

V and J are TRBV7-3 and TRBJ2-7, with TRBD2 matching over 7 bases. The CDR3 sequence is 14 residues long. The germline V gene encodes CDR1 SGHTA and CDR2 FQGTGA. The V and J ends lost 5 bases and 4 bases, in that order; junction bases with no gene match: 8. The CDR3 loop reads CASSATAGGYEQYF. In DNA form, the CDR3 reads TGTGCCAGCAGCGCCACCGCCGGGGGGTACGAGCAGTACTTC. Full variable domain (remainder filled in from reference TRBV7-3 and TRBJ2-7): GAGVSQTPSNKVTEKGKYVELRCDPISGHTALYWYRQSLGQGPEFLIYFQGTGAADDSGLPNDRFFAVRPEGSVSTLKIQRTERGDSAVYLCASSATAGGYEQYFGPGTRLTVT.

The chain is built from TRBV9 and TRBJ2-1; 7 bases match TRBD1. The CDR3 is 18 residues long. Germline V gene lookup returns CDR1 SGDLS and CDR2 YYNGEE. V shed 1 base, J shed 0 bases, and the junction held 10 bases outside the gene matches. In DNA form, the CDR3 reads TGTGCCAGCAGCGTAAATGGAGACAGGGCAAGCTCCTACAATGAGCAGTTCTTC. It specifies CASSVNGDRASSYNEQFF.

This clone has more than one count but fewer than ten. This chain links TRBV2 with TRBJ1-1; 7 bases agree with TRBD1. Trimming took 1 base from V and 0 from J; bases not matched to a gene: 2. The CDR3 sequence is 15 residues long. CDR1 and CDR2 (germline): SNHLY, FYNNEI. This CDR3 is CASSEEDRMNTEAFF. The CDR3 nucleotides are TGTGCCAGCAGTGAAGAGGACAGGATGAACACTGAAGCTTTCTTT.

The chain employs TRBV5-4 and TRBJ2-1; possible D gene TRBD2, 5 bases. This CDR3 spans 14 amino acids. The V end lost 4 bases, the J end lost 2 bases, and 10 bases lay between the germline ends. The germline gives CDR1 SGHNT, CDR2 YYREEE (reference sequence). CDR3 protein: CASSASYAYNEQFF. The CDR3 DNA reads TGTGCCAGCAGCGCTAGCTACGCCTACAATGAGCAGTTCTTC. The entire variable domain, with the rest obtained from reference TRBV5-4 and TRBJ2-1, is as follows: ETGVTQSPTHLIKTRGQQVTLRCSSQSGHNTVSWYQQALGQGPQFIFQYYREEENGRGNFPPRFSGLQFPNYSSELNVNALELDDSALYLCASSASYAYNEQFFGPGTRLTVL.

The chain joins TRBV7-3 to TRBJ2-1; TRBD2 agrees at 15 bases. There are 15 residues in the CDR3. Germline values: CDR1 SGHTA, CDR2 FQGTGA. The V and J ends lost 5 bases and 10 bases, in that order; junction bases with no gene match: 6. CDR3 loop: CASSPGLAGGQEQFF. For the CDR3, the DNA is TGTGCCAGCAGCCCAGGACTAGCGGGGGGGCAGGAGCAGTTCTTC.

This clone was detected once. This chain uses TRBV12-5 with TRBJ2-1; the D is unclear. The ends were cut back, 1 base at V and 5 bases at J, with 12 bases in the middle. Germline V CDR1 and CDR2: LGHNT, FRNRAP. This CDR3 has 15 residues. CDR3 in amino acids: CASGLGSIGDNEQFF. DNA of the CDR3: TGTGCTAGTGGTTTGGGATCGATCGGAGACAATGAGCAGTTCTTC.

The genes are TRBV11-2 and TRBJ2-1; 8 bases match TRBD1. The V gene's germline CDR1 is SGHAT and CDR2 FQNNGV. There are 12 residues in the CDR3. The J segment lost 9 bases and the V segment lost 5 bases, leaving 3 bases of the junction unmatched. CDR3 in amino acids: CASSSDRGEQFF. CDR3 coding DNA: TGTGCCAGCAGCAGCGACAGGGGTGAGCAGTTCTTC.

The J gene is TRBJ2-2, the V gene TRBV15; no clear D gene. Per the germline V gene, CDR1 is LNHNV and CDR2 is YYDKDF (reference sequence). Between the trimmed V and J ends, which lost 3 bases and 2 bases, there was a span of 4 bases. The CDR3 length is 13 residues. In DNA form, the CDR3 reads TGTGCCACCAGCAGCCTTAACACCGGGGAGCTGTTTTTT. As protein: CATSSLNTGELFF.

The chain recombines TRBV5-4 with TRBJ2-1; 11 nucleotides line up with TRBD2. Germline loops: CDR1 SGHNT, CDR2 YYREEE (reference sequence). V gave up 0 bases and J gave up 2 bases; unmatched junction bases: 7. This CDR3 has 18 amino acids. CDR3 nucleotide sequence: TGTGCCAGCAGCTTGGCTAGGCTAGCGGGGGGTCCCTACAATGAGCAGTTCTTC. Its protein product is CASSLARLAGGPYNEQFF.

This clone turned up a few times. The chain joins TRBV5-6 to TRBJ2-5, with no clear D. V lost 3 bases and J 2 bases, leaving 14 bases between the germline ends. The CDR3 consists of 15 residues. The germline CDR1 and CDR2 sequences are SGHDT and YYEEEE. The CDR3 DNA sequence: TGTGCCAGCAGCTCCCTTGGCGGTTCTCAAGAGACCCAGTACTTC. Translation: CASSSLGGSQETQYF.

The chain couples TRBV25-1 to TRBJ2-5; 8 nucleotides line up with TRBD1. The V gene end was trimmed by 4 bases and the J gene end by 4 bases; junction bases not matched to a gene: 8. This CDR3 has 15 residues. CDR1 is MGHDK and CDR2 is SYGVNS in the germline V gene. The CDR3 bases are TGTGCCAGCAGTGGATTTCAGGGGGCGGGAGAGACCCAGTACTTC. Its protein product is CASSGFQGAGETQYF.

The genes are TRBV29-1 and TRBJ1-2; D is unclear. There are 9 residues in the CDR3. V gave up 3 bases and J gave up 8 bases, with 4 bases separating them. Germline CDR1 and CDR2: SQVTM and ANQGSEA. The CDR3 DNA sequence: TGCAGCGTTGACCAGGGCTACACCTTC. Encoded protein: CSVDQGYTF.

This clone showed up just once. This chain links TRBV5-1 with TRBJ2-1; D might be TRBD2 (7 bases). The germline V and J ends were trimmed by 4 bases and 8 bases, with 13 bases remaining between them. Per germline, CDR1 SGHRS and CDR2 YFSETQ. The CDR3 is made up of 13 amino acids. The CDR3: CASSRGRGDEQFF. Here the CDR3 DNA reads TGCGCCAGCAGCCGAGGGAGGGGGGATGAGCAGTTCTTC.

The chain links TRBV18 to TRBJ2-2, with D perhaps matching TRBD1 (5 bases). V was clipped by 3 bases and J by 6 bases, with 11 bases between them. The V gene's germline CDR1 is KGHSH and CDR2 LQKENI. The CDR3 loop spans 14 amino acids. The CDR3: CASSPEGVAGELFF. CDR3 in DNA: TGTGCCAGCTCACCGGAAGGGGTGGCCGGGGAGCTGTTTTTT.

V and J are TRBV18 and TRBJ1-1; 9 nucleotides align to TRBD1. The CDR3 runs 15 residues. Losses at the gene ends were 3 bases for V and 1 base for J; bases not matched to a gene: 3. CDR1 is KGHSH, CDR2 LQKENI, per germline. CDR3: CASSPAGQGNTEAFF. The CDR3 bases are TGTGCCAGCTCACCCGCGGGACAGGGGAACACTGAAGCTTTCTTT.

This sequence joins TRBV9 and TRBJ2-4, with a possible D match to TRBD2 (6 bases). CDR3 length: 15 amino acids. Trimming cost V 4 bases and J 7 bases, with 18 bases left between them. CDR1 and CDR2 from the germline V gene are SGDLS and YYNGEE. Here the CDR3 reads CASSPPGGTHNIQYF. CDR3 DNA sequence: TGTGCCAGCAGCCCGCCAGGTGGGACTCATAACATTCAGTACTTC.

This chain links TRBV25-1 with TRBJ1-2, with 9 bases identical to TRBD1. The trim removed 6 bases at V and 7 bases at J, leaving 6 bases unmatched. CDR1 and CDR2 from the germline V gene are MGHDK and SYGVNS. This CDR3 spans 13 amino acids. The CDR3 bases are TGTGCCAGCAGGGCGCGGACAGGGGTTGGCTACACCTTC. It codes for CASRARTGVGYTF.

The DNA for the CDR3 is TGTGCCAGCAGCGTAGAGGGGAACCCCACTAGCACAGATACGCAGTATTTT. Amino acids: CASSVEGNPTSTDTQYF. The chain couples TRBV9 to TRBJ2-3; TRBD1 might be the D (5 bases). CDR1 is SGDLS and CDR2 is YYNGEE in the germline V gene. V was cut by 0 bases and J by 0 bases, with 14 bases left in between. There are 17 residues in the CDR3.

This chain uses TRBV2 with TRBJ2-5; a weak D match, TRBD2 (5 bases). V lost 8 bases and J 4 bases, leaving 11 bases between the germline ends. The germline V gene has CDR1 SNHLY and CDR2 FYNNEI. The CDR3 loop spans 12 amino acids. The DNA for the CDR3 is TGTGCCAGCGGCCGGGGTCGAGAGACCCAGTACTTC. Translated: CASGRGRETQYF.

V gene TRBV11-2 combines with J gene TRBJ2-1, with 7 positions matching TRBD1. After removal of 4 bases from V and 4 bases from J, the junction contained 10 bases not matched to a gene. The germline V gene has CDR1 SGHAT and CDR2 FQNNGV. The CDR3 extends over 16 amino acids. The CDR3 nucleotides read TGTGCCAGCAGCTACCAACAGGGGTTCCGTTACAATGAGCAGTTCTTC. This gives the protein CASSYQQGFRYNEQFF. The full variable domain, completed using reference TRBV11-2 and TRBJ2-1, is EAGVAQSPRYKIIEKRQSVAFWCNPISGHATLYWYQQILGQGPKLLIQFQNNGVVDDSQLPKDRFSAERLKGVDSTLKIQPAKLEDSAVYLCASSYQQGFRYNEQFFGPGTRLTVL.

The V gene is TRBV7-9, the J gene TRBJ2-6; 9 bases align to TRBD1. CDR3 length equals 19 residues. Germline trimming cut 3 bases from V and 1 base from J; bases unmatched to any gene: 10. The germline V gene has CDR1 SEHNR and CDR2 FQNEAQ (reference sequence). Written as DNA, the CDR3 is TGTGCCAGCAGCTTGAACCTTGGGACAGGGATATCTGGGGCCAACGTCCTGACTTTC. Its protein is CASSLNLGTGISGANVLTF.

J is TRBJ1-2 and V is TRBV7-2; no clear D gene. Deletions cut 1 base from V and 8 bases from J, with 8 bases between. CDR3 length: 12 residues. In germline, CDR1 is SGHTA, CDR2 FQGNSA. This CDR3 is CASSLDGLGYTF. In DNA, the CDR3 is TGTGCCAGCAGCTTAGACGGTTTAGGCTACACCTTC.

Concerning this clone itself: One junction end does not reproduce the germline sequence, and a read error may be involved. The rearrangement links TRBV9 to TRBJ2-3; D ambiguous. The CDR3 covers 15 residues. CDR1 SGDLS and CDR2 YYNGEE come from the germline V gene. CDR3 nucleotides: TGTGCCAGCAACGTAGGGTTCCTACCTACAGATACGCAGTATTTT. It encodes CASNVGFLPTDTQYF.

The chain uses TRBV7-9 and TRBJ1-4; 11 nucleotides match TRBD1. Germline assignment: CDR1 SEHNR and CDR2 FQNEAQ (reference sequence). With V trimmed by 3 bases and J by 0 bases, 6 bases remained unmatched. The CDR3 has 18 residues. CDR3 DNA sequence: TGTGCCAGCAGCTTCACGGACAGGGGGCCAGCAACTAATGAAAAACTGTTTTTT. Translated: CASSFTDRGPATNEKLFF.

The gene calls are TRBV27 and TRBJ2-3, with a possible D match to TRBD1 (6 bases). The V end was cut by 3 bases, the J end by 0 bases, with 16 bases between. Germline assignment: CDR1 MNHEY and CDR2 SMNVEV (reference sequence). The CDR3 sequence is 17 residues long. The CDR3 reads CASSLVQGTSSTDTQYF. Here the CDR3 DNA reads TGTGCCAGCAGTTTGGTTCAGGGGACCTCTAGCACAGATACGCAGTATTTT.

The chain couples TRBV5-6 to TRBJ1-2, with 9 positions matching TRBD1. The CDR3 length is 14 residues. Germline lookup yields CDR1 SGHDT and CDR2 YYEEEE. V was pared by 4 bases and J by 4 bases, with 5 bases of the junction left unmatched. The chain's CDR3 is CASSPVTGGYGYTF. The DNA of the CDR3 is TGTGCCAGCAGCCCAGTGACAGGGGGCTATGGCTACACCTTC.

This clone has just a few counts. CDR3 DNA sequence: TGTGCCAGCAGAGTAAGTGCGGTGAACACTGAAGCTTTCTTT. It codes for CASRVSAVNTEAFF. The chain has TRBV2 and TRBJ1-1; D is unclear. Germline loops: CDR1 SNHLY, CDR2 FYNNEI. The length of the CDR3 is 14 residues. V was shortened by 6 bases and J by 0 bases, with 11 bases between the two germline ends.

The V call is TRBV7-2, the J call TRBJ1-1; tentative D call: TRBD1 (5 bases). The CDR3 extends over 15 amino acids. Germline CDR1 SGHTA, CDR2 FQGNSA. V dropped 5 bases and J dropped 4 bases, with 17 bases sitting between them. The CDR3 region has the DNA TGTGCCAGCAGCCTTCCGGGAGGGACCCCCACTGAAGCTTTCTTT. Amino acids: CASSLPGGTPTEAFF. The complete variable domain, with remaining parts taken from reference TRBV7-2 and TRBJ1-1, reads GAGVSQSPSNKVTEKGKDVELRCDPISGHTALYWYRQSLGQGLEFLIYFQGNSAPDKSGLPSDRFSAERTGGSVSTLTIQRTQQEDSAVYLCASSLPGGTPTEAFFGQGTRLTVV.